A single sample gave rise to the 5 T cell receptor beta chains below, sequenced in a study of Ad26.COV2.S vaccination and SARS-CoV-2 variants. Clones were read by immunoSEQ multiplex PCR, and TCRdb kept only the in-frame ones, dropping some. Altogether hundreds of thousands of clones are present, about four fifths being singletons, with the ten largest covering about 7.1%. Treatment in this sample: roughly 19 received Ad26.COV2.S at low or high dose, single or two shots; roughly 5 received placebo; per-sample allocation not given. Samples were taken on day 63 after the first vaccine or placebo injection. The sample was peripheral blood, taken in a trial of Ad26.COV2.S vaccine versus placebo. The origin of the receptors is a person between 18 and 59 years old who received the Ad26.COV2.S COVID-19 vaccine or a placebo.

The CDR3 loop is CASSPRPGRKGGYTF. The CDR3, as DNA: TGTGCCAGCAGCCCGAGACCGGGACGCAAGGGGGGCTACACCTTC. The gene calls are TRBV7-8 and TRBJ1-2, with D perhaps TRBD1 (5 bases). This CDR3 is 15 amino acids long. V was clipped by 5 bases and J by 8 bases, with 21 bases between them. CDR1 is SGHVS and CDR2 is FQNEAQ in the germline V gene.

This chain uses TRBV7-9 with TRBJ2-7; possible D gene TRBD1, 6 bases. This CDR3 spans 12 amino acids. Germline values: CDR1 SEHNR, CDR2 FQNEAQ (reference sequence). V dropped 4 bases and J dropped 5 bases, with 9 bases sitting between them. Here the CDR3 reads CASSSWTDEQYF. CDR3 nucleotide sequence: TGTGCCAGCAGCTCTTGGACAGACGAGCAGTACTTC.

This clone has more than one count but fewer than ten. The rearrangement links TRBV7-2 to TRBJ1-6, with TRBD1 identical over 9 bases. The CDR3 totals 14 residues. Trimming cost V 4 bases and J 9 bases; bases outside gene matches: 4. Germline CDR1 is SGHTA and CDR2 is FQGNSA. Here the CDR3 reads CASSSGTGSSPLHF. CDR3 bases: TGTGCCAGCAGCTCCGGGACAGGGAGTTCACCCCTCCACTTT.

The chain combines TRBV3-1 (or the pseudogene TRBV3-2) with TRBJ2-3; 7 nucleotides line up with TRBD2. The V segment lost 3 bases and the J segment 6 bases; nucleotides outside the gene matches: 6. Germline CDR1 LGHDT, CDR2 YNNKEL (reference sequence). The CDR3 loop spans 14 amino acids. The CDR3 loop reads CASSQLAGTDTQYF. For the CDR3, the DNA is TGTGCCAGCAGCCAGTTAGCGGGTACGGATACGCAGTATTTT.

Comment on this clone: Other DNA sequences within the sample encode an identical CDR3. The chain combines TRBV15 with TRBJ1-6; TRBD1 is a possible D gene (5 bases). The germline CDR1 and CDR2 sequences are LNHNV and YYDKDF (reference sequence). This CDR3 has 16 amino acids. The V gene lost 1 base and the J gene lost 1 base, with 8 bases spanning the gap. CDR3 DNA sequence: TGTGCCACCAGCAGAGGTGGGGGTTCCTATAATTCACCCCTCCACTTT. Translation: CATSRGGGSYNSPLHF.